Shown below are 8 T cell receptor beta chains from a single sample sequenced in a study of metastatic and nonmetastatic thyroid tumors. TCRdb called clones again from the PCR reads with MiXCR. The sample has some 30,000 clones, 9.5% to 14% seen once. Patients had received no treatment of any kind before thyroid surgery. Sequenced input: blood. These TCRs come from a female donor with papillary thyroid cancer or a benign thyroid nodule (not recorded which). Some clones in this sample may be carry-over from other donors' samples.

The sample holds many counts of this clone. Other DNA sequences of this sample code for an identical CDR3. V is TRBV24-1 and J is TRBJ1-5; D is possibly TRBD1 (5 bases). Between the trimmed V and J ends, which lost 4 bases and 0 bases, there was a span of 12 bases. The CDR3 is 16 residues long. Germline lookup yields CDR1 KGHDR and CDR2 SFDVKD. This CDR3 is CATSESPGNSNQPQHF. The CDR3 region has the DNA TGTGCCACCAGTGAGTCCCCAGGGAATAGCAATCAGCCCCAGCATTTT.

This clone has only a few counts. The chain uses TRBV2 and TRBJ1-6, with D unclear. Germline V CDR1 and CDR2: SNHLY, FYNNEI. V lost 8 bases and J 1 base, leaving 15 bases between the germline ends. CDR3 length: 16 residues. The CDR3 bases are TGTGCCAGCGTTTTCGACTGGGGTTCCTATAATTCACCCCTCCACTTT. Translation: CASVFDWGSYNSPLHF. Based on the CDR3 plus reference TRBV2 and TRBJ1-6, the full variable domain is EPEVTQTPSHQVTQMGQEVILRCVPISNHLYFYWYRQILGQKVEFLVSFYNNEISEKSEIFDDQFSVERPDGSNFTLKIRSTKLEDSAMYFCASVFDWGSYNSPLHFGNGTRLTVT.

Note on this clone: Because the CDR3 is missing its conserved closing phenylalanine or tryptophan, this is likely a read error. The chain combines TRBV10-3 with TRBJ1-1, with D possibly matching TRBD1 (5 bases). V lost 8 bases, J lost 3 bases, and 19 bases lay in between. The CDR3 contains 15 residues. The germline gives CDR1 ENHRY, CDR2 SYGVKD. The DNA of the CDR3 is TGTGCCATCCGTCGACAGTCACACACCGACACTGAAGCTTTCTTA. Translation gives CAIRRQSHTDTEAFL.

This clone was seen at least ten times. The chain couples TRBV6-1 to TRBJ2-3; D ambiguous. The CDR3 spans 11 residues. Germline V gene lookup returns CDR1 MNHNS and CDR2 SASEGT. Between the trimmed V and J ends, which lost 6 bases and 2 bases, there was a span of 3 bases. The CDR3 loop is CASSPTDTQYF. The CDR3 DNA reads as TGTGCCAGCAGCCCCACAGATACGCAGTATTTT.

This clone has ten or more counts. The chain joins TRBV4-3 to TRBJ1-2, with 7 bases lining up with TRBD1. V lost 3 bases, J lost 2 bases, and 9 bases stayed unmatched. CDR1 LGHNA and CDR2 YSLEER come from the germline V gene. There are 16 residues in the CDR3. This CDR3 reads CASSQDLLTGNYGYTF. CDR3 sequence (DNA): TGCGCCAGCAGCCAGGACCTTTTGACAGGGAACTATGGCTACACCTTC.

This clone was seen ten or more times. This rearrangement joins TRBV2 to TRBJ1-2; D is unclear. CDR3 length: 13 residues. Per germline, CDR1 SNHLY and CDR2 FYNNEI. V lost 7 bases and J 5 bases, leaving 14 bases between the germline ends. CDR3 sequence reads: CASTRVGGYGYTF. The CDR3, as DNA: TGTGCCAGCACTCGAGTCGGAGGGTATGGCTACACCTTC.

The chain employs TRBV14 and TRBJ2-3; D is perhaps TRBD2 (5 bases). The CDR3 has 13 residues. The germline V and J ends were trimmed by 3 bases and 9 bases, with 13 bases remaining between them. CDR1 and CDR2 from the germline V gene are SGHDN and FVKESK. CDR3 residues: CASSHQKRSTQYF. The DNA of the CDR3 is TGTGCCAGCAGCCATCAAAAGCGGTCGACGCAGTATTTT.

By share, this clone counts as medium-sized. The chain is built from TRBV6-1 and TRBJ1-1; D possibly corresponds to TRBD1 (5 bases). Germline-derived CDR1 and CDR2 are MNHNS and SASEGT. The CDR3 loop spans 17 amino acids. Trimming took 4 bases from V and 0 from J, leaving 18 bases between them. CDR3 coding DNA: TGTGCCAGCAGTGTTCGGAGGCAGGGTGGGGTGAACACTGAAGCTTTCTTT. Translation gives CASSVRRQGGVNTEAFF.